This section outlines one T cell receptor beta chain sequence together with its context. Its target is not known. The data derive from a study of cytomegalovirus exposure and HLA in healthy donors. Study as a whole: Approximately 85 million unique TCRs from HLA-typed donors were held in an early release of data.

Study conclusions and caveats: Reported results showed that the classifier diagnosed cytomegalovirus status with high specificity and sensitivity.

A multiplex PCR was run with 60 Vbeta primers and 13 Jbeta primers. This table comes from immunoSEQ multiplex PCR, and its TCRdb copy is limited to in-frame clones, with some not included. The table lists approximately 84,000 clones, approximately 71% of them singletons, with about 2.2% in the top ten. Per the germline V gene, CDR1 is GTSNPN and CDR2 is SVGIG (reference sequence). The length of the CDR3 is 12 residues. The germline V and J ends were trimmed by 5 bases and 10 bases, with 17 bases remaining between them. The chain links TRBV30 to TRBJ1-1; perhaps TRBD1 as D (6 bases). The sequenced sample consisted of PBMCs. This sequence was found in a man aged 40-49 years in good health and CMV-seronegative. The CDR3 DNA is TGTGCCTGGGACGGTGGGGGGGCGGGAGCTTTCTTT. Its translation is CAWDGGGAGAFF.